The next 15 T cell receptor beta chains were all read from a single sample in a study of HIV-infected patients and healthy controls. Alpha and beta constant-region primers primed reverse transcription of around 0.5 ug RNA. Separate chain-specific third strand synthesis with multiplexing indices produced the alpha and beta libraries. TCRdb recomputed calls from the 5' RACE reads with MiXCR, one row per CDR3 protein. This table holds some 13,000 distinct CDR3 sequences, around 10% found once. All unsorted peripheral T cells were captured because whole blood was used without fractionation. The source material was blood. The origin of the receptors is an adult in good health.

This clonotype was picked up a small number of times. The chain combines TRBV27 with TRBJ1-2; 8 nucleotides agree with TRBD1. Trimming at V came to 4 bases and at J to 7 bases, leaving 11 bases not matched to a gene. This CDR3 has 15 residues. Germline loops: CDR1 MNHEY, CDR2 SMNVEV (reference sequence). CDR3 coding DNA: TGTGCCAGCAGTTCCCCGGGACAGGCTGAGGCTGGCTACACCTTC. Amino acids: CASSSPGQAEAGYTF.

As regards this clonotype: Just one base apart from a much larger clone, this may be a read error. The chain carries TRBV12-3 or TRBV12-4 and TRBJ1-1; no clear D. The CDR3 loop spans 13 amino acids. The V end was cut by 3 bases, the J end by 4 bases, with 9 bases between. The CDR3 region has the DNA TGTGCCAGCAGTTTCCGAGAGAGCACTGAAGCTTTCTTT. This translates into CASSFRESTEAFF.

By share, this clonotype counts as medium-sized. The chain has TRBV28 and TRBJ1-4, with no clear D. Germline loops: CDR1 MDHEN, CDR2 SYDVKM. V gave up 6 bases and J gave up 7 bases, with 15 bases separating them. The length of the CDR3 is 14 residues. The CDR3 spells CASRTPREGEKLFF. For the CDR3, the DNA is TGTGCCAGCAGGACCCCAAGAGAGGGTGAAAAACTGTTTTTT.

This clonotype was counted ten times or more. The chain has TRBV27 and TRBJ2-7; TRBD2 matches at 9 bases. This CDR3 is built from 15 residues. The trim removed 3 bases at V and 3 bases at J, leaving 6 bases unmatched. The germline gives CDR1 MNHEY, CDR2 SMNVEV (reference sequence). CDR3: CASSFVSGGIYEQYF. The CDR3 coding sequence is TGTGCCAGCAGTTTTGTGAGCGGGGGGATCTACGAGCAGTACTTC.

The genes are TRBV20-1 and TRBJ2-3, with 10 bases identical to TRBD2. After removal of 2 bases from V and 2 bases from J, the junction contained 16 bases not matched to a gene. The CDR3 has 19 amino acids. Germline-derived CDR1 and CDR2 are DFQATT and SNEGSKA (reference sequence). In DNA form, the CDR3 reads TGCAGTGCTAGAACATACCTGACCGGGACTAGCGAGAACACAGATACGCAGTATTTT. Translating it yields CSARTYLTGTSENTDTQYF.

This clonotype has a count of ten or more. The chain has TRBV18 and TRBJ2-5; D possibly corresponds to TRBD1 (6 bases). The CDR3 is made up of 13 amino acids. Germline V gives CDR1 KGHSH, CDR2 LQKENI. Trimming left V 6 bases short and J 3 bases short, with 11 bases between. CDR3 nucleotide sequence: TGTGCCAGCTCCTTCGGACAGAAAGAGACCCAGTACTTC. It encodes CASSFGQKETQYF.

Many counts were recorded for this clonotype. V usage is TRBV6-2 or TRBV6-3 and J usage is TRBJ2-5; TRBD2 might be the D (5 bases). This CDR3 is 14 amino acids long. Germline values: CDR1 MNHEY, CDR2 SVGEGT. Between the trimmed V and J ends, which lost 2 bases and 4 bases, there was a span of 11 bases. Written as DNA, the CDR3 is TGTGCCAGCAGTTACGGAGGTGAACCAGAGACCCAGTACTTC. This encodes CASSYGGEPETQYF.

This clonotype was found a few times. This chain uses TRBV4-3 with TRBJ1-1; weak D call: TRBD1 (5 bases). The V end lost 0 bases, the J end lost 5 bases, and 16 bases lay between the germline ends. Germline-derived CDR1 and CDR2 are LGHNA and YSLEER. CDR3 length: 16 residues. The chain's CDR3 is CASSQDTGGVETEAFF. For the CDR3, the DNA is TGCGCCAGCAGCCAAGATACGGGGGGGGTTGAAACTGAAGCTTTCTTT.

This clonotype was counted many times. The gene calls are TRBV27 and TRBJ2-5; tentative D call: TRBD2 (7 bases). Germline CDR1 is MNHEY and CDR2 is SMNVEV (reference sequence). V shed 7 bases and J shed 1 base, with 10 bases lying between them. The CDR3 spans 13 residues. DNA for the CDR3: TGTGCCAGCAAAGGGGGGGCCCAAGAGACCCAGTACTTC. Its protein is CASKGGAQETQYF.

This clonotype has at least ten counts. This chain connects TRBV20-1 to TRBJ2-2; D perhaps matches TRBD1 (6 bases). The CDR3 has 14 amino acids. V dropped 6 bases and J dropped 6 bases, with 17 bases sitting between them. The germline V gene has CDR1 DFQATT and CDR2 SNEGSKA (reference sequence). This CDR3 reads CSARGGRNAGELFF. As DNA, the CDR3 is TGCAGTGCCAGGGGTGGCCGAAACGCCGGGGAGCTGTTTTTT.

This clonotype appeared many times. This chain uses TRBV7-9 with TRBJ2-2, with D possibly matching TRBD2 (6 bases). V lost 6 bases, J lost 0 bases, and 11 bases lay in between. CDR1 is SEHNR, CDR2 FQNEAQ, per germline (reference sequence). CDR3 length: 15 residues. For the CDR3, the DNA is TGTGCCAGCAGGCCGGGGGTCCCGAACACCGGGGAGCTGTTTTTT. It encodes CASRPGVPNTGELFF.

The J gene is TRBJ2-7, the V gene TRBV20-1; tentative D call: TRBD2 (6 bases). Trimming removed 0 bases from V and 3 bases from J, with 12 bases in between. Germline CDR1 reads DFQATT; CDR2 reads SNEGSKA (reference sequence). This CDR3 comprises 14 residues. CDR3 residues: CSARDPTSIYEQYF. DNA of the CDR3: TGCAGTGCTAGAGATCCGACTAGTATCTACGAGCAGTACTTC.

This clonotype was counted ten times or more. The chain employs TRBV7-2 and TRBJ1-5, with a tentative D call TRBD1 (6 bases). The ends were cut back, 7 bases at V and 6 bases at J, with 16 bases in the middle. This CDR3 has 14 amino acids. Germline V gene lookup returns CDR1 SGHTA and CDR2 FQGNSA. For the CDR3, the DNA is TGTGCCAGCAACGAAGTGGGGGCTGCTCAGCCCCAGCATTTT. This gives the protein CASNEVGAAQPQHF.

With regard to this clonotype: Just one base apart from a much larger clone, this may be a read error. The chain couples TRBV7-6 to TRBJ2-3; D is undetermined. In germline, CDR1 is SGHVS, CDR2 FNYEAQ. The CDR3 covers 14 residues. CDR3 sequence reads: CASSDGPSKDTQYF. The CDR3 coding sequence is TGTGCCAGCAGCGACGGACCGAGCAAAGATACGCAGTATTTT.

Judged by abundance, this clonotype is medium-sized (0.01 to 0.1%). This sequence joins TRBV6-5 and TRBJ1-1, with 7 bases fitting TRBD1. V was pared by 2 bases and J by 5 bases, with 8 bases of the junction left unmatched. This CDR3 is 15 amino acids long. CDR1 and CDR2 from the germline V gene are MNHEY and SVGAGI. The CDR3 sequence is CASSYRRTGRTEAFF. Written as DNA, the CDR3 is TGTGCCAGCAGTTACCGTCGGACAGGACGAACTGAAGCTTTCTTT.